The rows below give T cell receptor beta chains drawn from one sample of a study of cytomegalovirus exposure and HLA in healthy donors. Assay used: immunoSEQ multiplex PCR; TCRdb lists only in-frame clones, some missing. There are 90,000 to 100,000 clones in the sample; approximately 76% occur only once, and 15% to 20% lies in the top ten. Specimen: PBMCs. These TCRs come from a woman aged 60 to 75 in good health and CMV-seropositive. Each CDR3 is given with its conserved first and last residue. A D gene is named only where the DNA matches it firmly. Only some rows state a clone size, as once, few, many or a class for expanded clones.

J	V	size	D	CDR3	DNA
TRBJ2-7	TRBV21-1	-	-	CASSKLARSYEQYF	TGTGCCAGCAGCAAACTAGCGCGCTCCTACGAGCAGTACTTC
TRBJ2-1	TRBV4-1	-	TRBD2	CASSHGGGEQFF	TGCGCCAGCAGCCATGGGGGGGGTGAGCAGTTCTTC
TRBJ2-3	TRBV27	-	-	CASSRGNTQYF	TGTGCCAGCTCCCGGGGGAATACGCAGTATTTT
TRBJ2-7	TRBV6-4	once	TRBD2	CASSERSGRSNEQYF	TGTGCCAGCAGTGAGAGGAGCGGGAGGTCCAACGAGCAGTACTTC
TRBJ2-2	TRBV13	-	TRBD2	CASSGGLAGDTGELFF	TGTGCCAGCAGCGGGGGACTAGCGGGAGACACCGGGGAGCTGTTTTTT
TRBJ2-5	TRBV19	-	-	CASSRGDFGGAAETQYF	TGTGCCAGTAGCCGAGGCGACTTTGGAGGGGCGGCGGAGACCCAGTACTTC
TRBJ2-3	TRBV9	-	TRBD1	CASTYGTARLGADTQYF	TGTGCCAGCACCTACGGGACAGCTAGACTGGGCGCAGATACGCAGTATTTT
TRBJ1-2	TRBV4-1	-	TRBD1	CASSSWDRGIPNYGYTF	TGCGCCAGCAGCTCCTGGGACAGGGGGATTCCTAACTATGGCTACACCTTC
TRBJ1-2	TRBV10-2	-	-	CASSDGAIGYTF	TGCGCCAGCAGTGATGGGGCAATTGGCTACACCTTC
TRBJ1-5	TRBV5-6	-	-	CASSLTAGSNQPQHF	TGTGCCAGCAGCTTGACGGCAGGAAGCAATCAGCCCCAGCATTTT
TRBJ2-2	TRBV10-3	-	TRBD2	CAISEALAGGPGGELFF	TGTGCCATCAGTGAAGCACTAGCGGGAGGGCCAGGCGGGGAGCTGTTTTTT
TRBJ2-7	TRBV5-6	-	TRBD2	CASSLRPGLAGAGEQYF	TGTGCCAGCAGCTTGCGACCGGGACTAGCGGGAGCGGGCGAGCAGTACTTC
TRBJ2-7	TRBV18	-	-	CASSPQTSYEQYF	TGTGCCAGCTCACCCCAAACTAGTTACGAGCAGTACTTC
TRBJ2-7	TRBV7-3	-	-	CASSKATEYEQYF	TGTGCCAGCAGCAAAGCGACCGAGTACGAGCAGTACTTC
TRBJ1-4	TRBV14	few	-	CASSLGRGSEKLFF	TGTGCCAGCAGCCTCGGGAGGGGCTCTGAAAAACTGTTTTTT
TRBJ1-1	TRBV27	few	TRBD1	CASRRQGGSTEAFF	TGTGCCAGCAGAAGACAGGGAGGTAGCACTGAAGCTTTCTTT
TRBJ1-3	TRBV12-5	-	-	CASGLDSQGGNTIYF	TGTGCTAGTGGTTTGGATTCACAGGGAGGAAACACCATATATTTT
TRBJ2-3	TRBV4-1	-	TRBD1	CASSQGDRVADTQYF	TGCGCCAGCAGCCAAGGAGACAGGGTGGCAGATACGCAGTATTTT
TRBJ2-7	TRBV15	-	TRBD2	CATSSGRGLLYEQYF	TGTGCCACCAGCTCCGGGAGGGGACTGCTCTACGAGCAGTACTTC
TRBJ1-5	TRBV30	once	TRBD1	CAWSRDRRQPQHF	TGTGCCTGGAGTAGGGACAGAAGACAGCCCCAGCATTTT
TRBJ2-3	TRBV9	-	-	CASSLGTPRTDTQYF	TGTGCCAGCAGCCTGGGGACACCTAGAACAGATACGCAGTATTTT
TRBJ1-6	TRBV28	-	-	CASSSPAGSVSPLHF	TGTGCCAGCAGTTCCCCGGCGGGTAGTGTTTCACCCCTCCACTTT
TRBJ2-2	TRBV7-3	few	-	CASSRESNTGELFF	TGTGCCAGCAGCAGAGAGTCGAACACCGGGGAGCTGTTTTTT
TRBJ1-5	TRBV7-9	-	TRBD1	CSSSLDRGIGNQPQHF	TGTTCCAGCAGCTTAGACAGGGGGATCGGCAATCAGCCCCAGCATTTT
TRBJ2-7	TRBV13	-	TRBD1	CASSTSTQGIKQYF	TGTGCCAGCAGCACGAGTACACAGGGGATAAAGCAGTACTTC
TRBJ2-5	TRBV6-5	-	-	CASSLTGFGATQYF	TGTGCCAGCAGTTTAACAGGGTTTGGTGCGACCCAGTACTTC
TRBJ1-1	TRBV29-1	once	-	CSVVQGSVNTEAFF	TGCAGCGTCGTACAGGGTTCGGTGAACACTGAAGCTTTCTTT
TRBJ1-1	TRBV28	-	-	CASSPPPGAPNTEAFF	TGTGCCAGCAGTCCCCCCCCAGGGGCGCCGAACACTGAAGCTTTCTTT
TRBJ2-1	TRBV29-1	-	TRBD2	CSVEPSGRPYNEQFF	TGCAGCGTTGAGCCCAGCGGGAGGCCTTACAATGAGCAGTTCTTC
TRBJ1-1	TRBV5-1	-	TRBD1	CASSFGGGTAYEAFF	TGCGCCAGCAGCTTCGGAGGGGGGACAGCTTATGAAGCTTTCTTT
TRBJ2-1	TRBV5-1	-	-	CASSPAGGLSYNEQFF	TGCGCCAGCAGCCCAGCCGGGGGGCTCTCCTACAATGAGCAGTTCTTC
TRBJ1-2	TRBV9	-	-	CASSQGNANYGYTF	TGTGCCAGCAGCCAGGGGAATGCTAACTATGGCTACACCTTC
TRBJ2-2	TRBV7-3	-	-	CASSLYTGELFF	TGTGCCAGCAGCCTCTACACCGGGGAGCTGTTTTTT
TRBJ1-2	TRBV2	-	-	CASMGGAYGYTF	TGTGCCAGCATGGGCGGGGCCTATGGCTACACCTTC
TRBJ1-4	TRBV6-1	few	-	CASHPVDRSNEKLFF	TGTGCCAGTCATCCCGTGGACAGATCTAATGAAAAACTGTTTTTT
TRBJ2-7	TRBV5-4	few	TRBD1	CASSWGQGPSYEQYF	TGTGCCAGCAGCTGGGGACAGGGGCCCTCCTACGAGCAGTACTTC
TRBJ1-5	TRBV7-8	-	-	CASSPRRGLSNQPQHF	TGTGCCAGCAGCCCCCGACGGGGTTTGAGCAATCAGCCCCAGCATTTT
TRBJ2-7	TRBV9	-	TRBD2	CASSGDYLSGEQYF	TGTGCCAGCTCGGGGGACTATTTATCGGGGGAGCAGTACTTC
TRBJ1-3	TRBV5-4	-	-	CASSSRSRSGNTIYF	TGTGCCAGCAGCAGCCGTAGCCGCTCTGGAAACACCATATATTTT
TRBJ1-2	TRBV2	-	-	CASRRTANNYGYTF	TGTGCCAGCCGGCGGACAGCGAATAACTATGGCTACACCTTC
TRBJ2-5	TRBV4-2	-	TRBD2	CASSPSGTTKETQYF	TGTGCCAGCAGCCCTTCCGGGACTACCAAAGAGACCCAGTACTTC